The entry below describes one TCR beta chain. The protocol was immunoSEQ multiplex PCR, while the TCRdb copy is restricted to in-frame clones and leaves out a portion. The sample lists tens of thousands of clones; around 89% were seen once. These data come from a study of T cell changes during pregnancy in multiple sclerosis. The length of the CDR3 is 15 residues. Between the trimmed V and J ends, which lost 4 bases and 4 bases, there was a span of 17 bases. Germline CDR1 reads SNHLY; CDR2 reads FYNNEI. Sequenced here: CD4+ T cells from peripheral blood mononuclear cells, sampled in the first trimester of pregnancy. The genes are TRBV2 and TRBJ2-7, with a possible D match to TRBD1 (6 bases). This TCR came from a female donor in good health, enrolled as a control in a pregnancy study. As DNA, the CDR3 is TGTGCCAGCAGTGGATCCGGGACACTTTTTTACGAGCAGTACTTC. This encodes CASSGSGTLFYEQYF.